What follows is one TCR beta chain and its context. Using a J-beta primer mix together with a sample-barcoded 5' primer, a second PCR was run for about 7 to 12 cycles. Every individual sample yielded 2.5 million or more paired-end reads (each containing CDR3). TCRdb used MiXCR to reprocess the 5' RACE reads, holding one entry per CDR3 protein. The table lists 660,000 or so distinct CDR3 sequences, roughly 58% of them singletons. The data originate from a study of blood T cells in healthy people across ages. V lost 3 bases to trimming and J lost 3 bases, with 14 bases between them. Germline lookup yields CDR1 MGHRA and CDR2 YSYEKL. This CDR3 is built from 15 residues.

The V gene is TRBV4-1, the J gene TRBJ2-5; tentatively, D is TRBD1 or TRBD2 (6 bases each). The specimen was blood. This receptor was taken from a man in his sixties in good health. The CDR3 nucleotides read TGCGCCAGCAGCCACGGAGGGGGAGGAAAAGAGACCCAGTACTTC. Translation: CASSHGGGGKETQYF.